This is a list of T cell receptor beta chains from one sample in a study of spatial heterogeneity in lung cancer. TCRdb ran MiXCR on the 5' RACE reads and lists one entry per CDR3 protein. The sample carries 2,000 to 2,500 distinct CDR3 sequences, over 10% recorded once. The material sequenced was normal lung tissue next to the tumor, taken at surgery. These receptors originate from a female donor with early-stage non-small cell lung cancer. Both conserved end residues are part of each CDR3. The D gene is left open where the match is weak. Rows may omit the clone size; those that give it use once, few, many or a size class.

TRBD1 | NA | TRBJ2-7 | TRBV28 | TGTGCCAGTCTTGGGACAGGGGGCACCTACGAGCAGTACTTC | CASLGTGGTYEQYF
NA | medium-sized | TRBJ1-2 | TRBV20-1 | TGCAGTGCTCACGTCAGGGAAAACTATGGCTACACCTTC | CSAHVRENYGYTF
NA | NA | TRBJ2-3 | TRBV7-2 | TGTGCCAGCAGCTCAACGACAAGAAGCACAGATACGCAGTATTTT | CASSSTTRSTDTQYF
NA | NA | TRBJ1-1 | TRBV25-1 | TGTGCCAGCAGGGGGATAGGTTTCGGCGACACTGAAGCTTTCTTT | CASRGIGFGDTEAFF
NA | medium-sized | TRBJ1-3 | TRBV12-5 | TGTGCTAGTGGTTTGGTAGTACAAGAGATAAACACCATATATTTT | CASGLVVQEINTIYF
TRBD1 | medium-sized | TRBJ1-5 | TRBV6-1 | TGTGCCAGCAGTGAATCTGGGACAGCGAATCAGCCCCAGCATTTT | CASSESGTANQPQHF
NA | medium-sized | TRBJ1-4 | TRBV11-2 | TGTGCCAGCAGCTTAGATCTGGGGCGAAGGGGGAGGAGTGAAAAACTGTTTTTT | CASSLDLGRRGRSEKLFF
NA | many | TRBJ2-1 | TRBV29-1 | TGCAGCGTCTTGATCTCCAATGAGCAGTTCTTC | CSVLISNEQFF
NA | medium-sized | TRBJ2-7 | TRBV2 | TGTGCCAGCACCGAGTCGGATTCGTACGAGCAGTACTTC | CASTESDSYEQYF
NA | few | TRBJ2-6 | TRBV7-9 | TGTGCCAGCAGCTCGCTGAGCTCTGGGGCCAACGTCCTGACTTTC | CASSSLSSGANVLTF
NA | many | TRBJ2-6 | TRBV10-3 | TGTGCCATCAGGGAAGACATGTGGACCCCTCTCTCTGGGGCCAACGTCCTGACTTTC | CAIREDMWTPLSGANVLTF
TRBD2 | NA | TRBJ2-5 | TRBV6-2/TRBV6-3 | TGTGCCAGCAGTTCCCTCTCGACTAGCCGCCAAGAGACCCAGTACTTC | CASSSLSTSRQETQYF
TRBD2 | many | TRBJ2-7 | TRBV27 | TGTGCCAGCAGCTGGACTAGCGGGGCCTACGAGCAGTACTTC | CASSWTSGAYEQYF
NA | NA | TRBJ2-5 | TRBV5-4 | TGTGCCAGCAGCTTTCGAGAGACCCAGTACTTC | CASSFRETQYF
TRBD1 | large | TRBJ1-2 | TRBV5-1 | TGCGCCAGCAGCACGGAGCTCGGGACAGGGGAGGCCCTGGGCTACACCTTC | CASSTELGTGEALGYTF
NA | NA | TRBJ2-1 | TRBV7-2 | TGTGCCAGCAGCTTAGCCATCCCGGGCAATGAGCAGTTCTTC | CASSLAIPGNEQFF
TRBD1 | NA | TRBJ1-5 | TRBV7-8 | TGTGCCAGCAGTTCAGGACAGGGACATCAGCCCCAGCATTTT | CASSSGQGHQPQHF
TRBD1 | medium-sized | TRBJ2-5 | TRBV5-1 | TGCGCCAGCAGCCCCGGACAGGGGCCCAAAGAGACCCAGTACTTC | CASSPGQGPKETQYF
TRBD2 | medium-sized | TRBJ2-3 | TRBV9 | TGTGCCAGCAGCGTAGGGATAGCGGGAGGCAATACGCAGTATTTT | CASSVGIAGGNTQYF
NA | few | TRBJ1-1 | TRBV7-9 | TGTGCCAGCAGGGAGACAGAGAACACTGAAGCTTTCTTT | CASRETENTEAFF
NA | medium-sized | TRBJ1-5 | TRBV5-1 | TGCGCCAGCAGCTGCCGGAGGGGATATAGCAATCAGCCCCAGCATTTT | CASSCRRGYSNQPQHF
NA | NA | TRBJ2-2 | TRBV20-1 | TGCAGTGCTAACCGGGACCCCGAAAACCCCCGGGAGCTGTTTTTT | CSANRDPENPRELFF
NA | medium-sized | TRBJ2-1 | TRBV4-2 | TGTGCCAGCAGCCAGGCAGGGACTGAGGATGAGCAGTTCTTC | CASSQAGTEDEQFF
TRBD1 | NA | TRBJ1-1 | TRBV11-2 | TGTGCCAGCAGCCGACAGGGGAACACTGAAGCTTTCTTT | CASSRQGNTEAFF
NA | medium-sized | TRBJ2-1 | TRBV7-2 | TGTGCCAGCAGCTTAGTCCTGCTGGGTAAGGATGAGCAGTTCTTC | CASSLVLLGKDEQFF
TRBD2 | NA | TRBJ2-1 | TRBV6-5 | TGTGCCAGCAGTCAGAGCGGGGGCGTCTGGGTCGAGCAGTTCTTC | CASSQSGGVWVEQFF
NA | NA | TRBJ1-1 | TRBV7-9 | TGTGCCAGCAGCTTACTGAGGGCGGGAGGCACTGAAGCTTTCTTT | CASSLLRAGGTEAFF
TRBD2 | many | TRBJ2-2 | TRBV6-5 | TGTGCCAGCAGTTACCGGGGGACTAGCGGGTTGGGATTGGTGAGCGGGGAGCTGTTTTTT | CASSYRGTSGLGLVSGELFF
NA | many | TRBJ2-1 | TRBV12-3/TRBV12-4 | TGTGCCAGCACCCGAGGAGGGGTCAATGAGCAGTTCTTC | CASTRGGVNEQFF
NA | few | TRBJ2-3 | TRBV19 | TGTGCCAGGTATCTTAGTCTGGGTGTAGATACGCAGTATTTT | CARYLSLGVDTQYF
NA | few | TRBJ2-5 | TRBV19 | TGTGCCAGTAGACCCCCGTCGGGTGAGACCCAGTACTTC | CASRPPSGETQYF
TRBD1 | medium-sized | TRBJ2-7 | TRBV12-3/TRBV12-4 | TGTGCCAGCAGTCACCGGGACAGGGGTCACGAGCAGTACTTC | CASSHRDRGHEQYF
TRBD2 | many | TRBJ2-5 | TRBV15 | TGTGCCACCAGCAAGGAGCTAGCGGGGGGGCGAGAGACCCAGTACTTC | CATSKELAGGRETQYF
TRBD1 | medium-sized | TRBJ1-5 | TRBV20-1 | TGCAGTGCCCAGCTGACAGGGGGACGGAGCAATCAGCCCCAGCATTTT | CSAQLTGGRSNQPQHF
NA | few | TRBJ1-1 | TRBV3-1 | TGTGCCAGCACTGTAAATTTAGGGGGGTCTGAAGCTTTCTTT | CASTVNLGGSEAFF
TRBD1 | NA | TRBJ1-2 | TRBV27 | TGTGCCAGCAGTCCCTCCGCAGGGGGCAAGTTAGCTAACTATGGCTACACCTTC | CASSPSAGGKLANYGYTF
NA | medium-sized | TRBJ1-6 | TRBV7-2 | TGTGCCAGCAGCCGTGGTGGGGAGAATTCACCCCTCCACTTT | CASSRGGENSPLHF
TRBD2 | medium-sized | TRBJ2-2 | TRBV7-2 | TGTGCCAGCAGCTTTACTAGCGGGGGGGCTACCGGGGAGCTGTTTTTT | CASSFTSGGATGELFF
NA | NA | TRBJ1-3 | TRBV29-1 | TGCAGCGTTGAAGTTAATGGAAACACCATATATTTT | CSVEVNGNTIYF
NA | NA | TRBJ2-2 | TRBV9 | TGTGCCAGCAGCTCTACTAGAATTGGCACCGGGGAGCTGTTTTTT | CASSSTRIGTGELFF
NA | medium-sized | TRBJ2-5 | TRBV12-3/TRBV12-4 | TGTGCCAGCACCGACTATGCGGGCCTTGGGAAAGAGACCCAGTACTTC | CASTDYAGLGKETQYF
NA | medium-sized | TRBJ1-5 | TRBV20-1 | TGCAGTGCTAGAGATCCCTATAGCAATCAGCCCCAGCATTTT | CSARDPYSNQPQHF
NA | large | TRBJ2-1 | TRBV29-1 | TGCAGCGTTGAACGGGATAGCTCCTACAATGAGCAGTTCTTC | CSVERDSSYNEQFF
NA | many | TRBJ2-3 | TRBV7-6 | TGTGCCAGCAGCATCAGACATACCCGCACAGATACGCAGTATTTT | CASSIRHTRTDTQYF
NA | medium-sized | TRBJ2-1 | TRBV7-2 | TGTGCCAGCAGCTTAGAGCTCAGCCCCTACAATGAGCAGTTCTTC | CASSLELSPYNEQFF
NA | NA | TRBJ1-1 | TRBV2 | TGTGCCAGCAGGGACAGCACTGAAGCTTTCTTT | CASRDSTEAFF
TRBD1 | medium-sized | TRBJ2-7 | TRBV30 | TGTGCCTGGATCTCGTGGCAGGGGGTCCGGGAGCAGTACTTC | CAWISWQGVREQYF
NA | medium-sized | TRBJ1-5 | TRBV28 | TGTGCCAGCAGCCCCACGAATCAGCCCCAGCATTTT | CASSPTNQPQHF
NA | medium-sized | TRBJ2-5 | TRBV20-1 | TGCAGTGCTAGAGTGCTGAGAGGAGGGGAAGTAGTATTTGGGACCCAGTACTTC | CSARVLRGGEVVFGTQYF
NA | many | TRBJ2-7 | TRBV7-2 | TGTGCCAGCAAGTGGGGTACAGGCCCCGCCGAGCAGTACTTC | CASKWGTGPAEQYF
TRBD2 | NA | TRBJ2-5 | TRBV29-1 | TGCAGCGGGGGGGACCAGCGGGGAACCCAAGAGACCCAGTACTTC | CSGGDQRGTQETQYF
NA | few | TRBJ2-2 | TRBV5-1 | TGCGCCAGCAGCTTGGTAGGGGCGAACACCGGGGAGCTGTTTTTT | CASSLVGANTGELFF
NA | large | TRBJ1-3 | TRBV4-1 | TGCGCCAGCAGCCAAGAGGGAAGCTCTGGAAACACCATATATTTT | CASSQEGSSGNTIYF
TRBD2 | NA | TRBJ2-7 | TRBV7-9 | TGTGCCAGCAGCTCCGGCAGAGCGGCTAGCGGTACCTACGAGCAGTACTTC | CASSSGRAASGTYEQYF
NA | NA | TRBJ1-6 | TRBV7-9 | TGTGCCAGCAGCTTAGCGGGGGGAAATTCACCCCTCCACTTT | CASSLAGGNSPLHF
TRBD1 | few | TRBJ1-3 | TRBV7-9 | TGTGCCAGCAGCTTAGGACAGGGGCCTGGAAACACCATATATTTT | CASSLGQGPGNTIYF
NA | medium-sized | TRBJ2-1 | TRBV2 | TGTGCCAGCAGTGAAGCTACGGTTGAGCAGTTCTTC | CASSEATVEQFF